This T cell receptor beta chain appears in the sequencing data of a study of cytomegalovirus exposure and HLA in healthy donors. Germline V gene data show CDR1 as KGHSH and CDR2 as LQKENI. V lost 4 bases, J lost 1 base, and 4 bases stayed unmatched. The CDR3 length is 14 residues. Worth noting for this clone: Its cognate antigen is unknown.

The repertoire was sequenced with immunoSEQ multiplex PCR; TCRdb's copy has only in-frame clones and lacks some. Altogether 300,000 to 400,000 clones are present, 86% being singletons, with the ten largest covering 0.65% to 0.95%. General observations from the study: Reports showed the classifier diagnosing cytomegalovirus status with high specificity and sensitivity. Some TCR beta chains (roughly 150 of them) were listed as cytomegalovirus-associated. In vitro experiments confirmed that three CMV-associated chains were specific for CMV antigens.

This TCR came from a woman younger than 35 in good health and CMV-seronegative. Sequencing was done on a sample of PBMCs. The chain links TRBV18 to TRBJ2-7; 7 bases align to TRBD1. CDR3 in amino acids: CASSLMGQSYEQYF. The CDR3 nucleotides are TGTGCCAGCTCACTTATGGGACAGTCCTACGAGCAGTACTTC. Filled out from reference TRBV18 and TRBJ2-7, the complete variable domain reads NAGVMQNPRHLVRRRGQEARLRCSPMKGHSHVYWYRQLPEEGLKFMVYLQKENIIDESGMPKERFSAEFPKEGPSILRIQQVVRGDSAAYFCASSLMGQSYEQYFGPGTRLTVT.